Ten or more counts support the clone carrying this TCR beta chain. These data originate in a study of T-cell memory formation after mild COVID-19. TCRdb reprocessed the 5' RACE reads via MiXCR and lists one record per CDR3 protein. The table shows over 500,000 distinct CDR3 sequences, with 17% occurring only once. After removal of 5 bases from V and 1 base from J, the junction contained 5 bases not matched to a gene. Germline lookup yields CDR1 SGHTA and CDR2 FQGTGA. The CDR3 is made up of 15 amino acids. The specimen sequenced was PBMCs or a T cell subset sorted from them (not recorded which). The sequence was collected from an adult woman who had mild COVID-19 (a few samples of this study predate the infection). Cell type and time point are not known. The rearrangement links TRBV7-3 to TRBJ2-3; 8 positions agree with TRBD2. CDR3 sequence (DNA): TGTGCCAGCAGCACTAGCGGCGGGGGCACAGATACGCAGTATTTT. Translation gives CASSTSGGGTDTQYF.